These 23 T cell receptor beta chains were sequenced from one sample in a study of technical replicates of blood from a handful of donors. The protocol was immunoSEQ multiplex PCR, while the TCRdb copy is restricted to in-frame clones and leaves out a portion. This table has tens of thousands of clones, over 80% appearing once. Sequencing was carried out using T cells isolated from PBMCs. The source is a human donor in good health.

V usage is TRBV27 and J usage is TRBJ2-2; 8 bases are a match to TRBD2. Germline CDR1 MNHEY, CDR2 SMNVEV (reference sequence). CDR3 size: 16 residues. V lost 5 bases to trimming and J lost 1 base; unmatched junction nucleotides: 6. The CDR3 reads CASSPSGGGNTGELFF. In DNA form, the CDR3 reads TGTGCCAGCAGTCCGAGCGGGGGTGGGAACACCGGGGAGCTGTTTTTT.

This rearrangement joins TRBV19 to TRBJ1-2; D is ambiguous. This CDR3 contains 14 residues. V gave up 3 bases and J gave up 4 bases, with 12 bases separating them. Germline CDR1 is LNHDA and CDR2 is SQIVND (reference sequence). The chain's CDR3 is CASSIGREAYGYTF. The CDR3 coding sequence is TGTGCCAGTAGTATCGGGCGGGAAGCCTATGGCTACACCTTC.

The J gene is TRBJ2-7, the V gene TRBV9; D is ambiguous. Trimming took 0 bases from V and 3 from J, leaving 10 bases between them. This CDR3 is 14 amino acids long. Germline CDR1 is SGDLS and CDR2 is YYNGEE. The CDR3, as DNA: TGTGCCAGCAGCGTAGCGGTGGGCCGCTACGAGCAGTACTTC. The encoded protein is CASSVAVGRYEQYF.

The CDR3 protein is CASSPPLLAGVNEQFF. In DNA form, the CDR3 reads TGTGCCAGCTCACCACCGCTACTAGCGGGAGTCAATGAGCAGTTCTTC. The chain recombines TRBV18 with TRBJ2-1; 11 bases map to TRBD2. V lost 0 bases to trimming and J lost 6 bases; unmatched junction nucleotides: 4. CDR1 and CDR2 from the germline V gene are KGHSH and LQKENI. CDR3 length: 16 amino acids.

J is TRBJ2-5 and V is TRBV30; a weak D match, TRBD1 (5 bases). TRBJ2-7 matches the DNA end more closely, so the J call is doubtful. The CDR3 has 13 amino acids. CDR1 and CDR2 from the germline V gene are GTSNPN and SVGIG (reference sequence). CDR3 DNA: TGTGCCTGGGCGACAGCCGTATTAGGCGAGCAGTACTTC. Amino acid sequence: CAWATAVLGEQYF.

The table lists this clone with a count of one. One end of the junction does not line up with germline, which may come from a read error. J is TRBJ2-1 and V is TRBV28; D gene uncertain. Germline-derived CDR1 and CDR2 are MDHEN and SYDVKM. The CDR3 extends over 13 amino acids. The CDR3 protein is CASGLSPYNEQFF. The CDR3 bases are TGTGCCAGCGGTTTATCCCCATACAATGAGCAGTTCTTC.

The chain combines TRBV11-3 with TRBJ1-1; D is possibly TRBD1 (6 bases). V lost 3 bases, J lost 11 bases, and 22 bases lay in between. Germline-derived CDR1 and CDR2 are SGHNT and YENEEA. The CDR3 sequence is 15 residues long. CDR3 bases: TGTGCCAGCAGCTTCGGAACAGGGAGCTCCCCGGTGGCTTTCTTT. It translates to CASSFGTGSSPVAFF.

The rearrangement links TRBV6-1 to TRBJ2-4, with 8 bases identical to TRBD2. Germline V gene sequence: CDR1 MNHNS, CDR2 SASEGT. The junction had 2 bases not matched to a gene; V was cut back by 2 bases and J by 8 bases. The CDR3 spans 13 residues. The CDR3 DNA is TGTGCCAGCAGTGAACTCGGGGGGGACATTCAGTACTTC. This encodes CASSELGGDIQYF.

The chain combines TRBV5-6 with TRBJ1-5; D remains ambiguous. With 1 base removed from V and 2 bases from J, the gap between germline ends came to 13 bases. The CDR3 has 16 amino acids. Germline V gene data show CDR1 as SGHDT and CDR2 as YYEEEE. The CDR3 nucleotides are TGTGCCAGCAGCTTGTTTTCGGGTGAGGGCAATCAGCCCCAGCATTTT. Its protein is CASSLFSGEGNQPQHF.

The CDR3 reads CASSLTGGSTDTQYF. The CDR3 DNA follows: TGTGCCAGCAGCCTCACAGGGGGTAGCACAGATACGCAGTATTTT. This rearrangement joins TRBV7-3 to TRBJ2-3; 8 bases are shared with TRBD1. Germline V gives CDR1 SGHTA, CDR2 FQGTGA. This CDR3 comprises 15 residues. V was clipped by 5 bases and J by 0 bases; unmatched bases: 4.

V and J are TRBV4-1 and TRBJ2-7; TRBD1 is a possible D gene (5 bases). CDR1 and CDR2 (germline): MGHRA, YSYEKL. V was trimmed by 4 bases and J by 2 bases, leaving 18 bases between them. This CDR3 contains 16 residues. The CDR3 protein is CASSLLHGAPTYEQYF. The CDR3 coding sequence is TGCGCCAGCAGCCTATTACATGGGGCCCCAACCTACGAGCAGTACTTC.

This clone was found once. The V gene is TRBV7-6, the J gene TRBJ1-1, with 7 bases lining up with TRBD1. There are 16 residues in the CDR3. Germline V gene lookup returns CDR1 SGHVS and CDR2 FNYEAQ. V was pared by 5 bases and J by 0 bases, with 9 bases of the junction left unmatched. The CDR3, as DNA: TGTGCCAGCAGCCGAAGGACAGGACACGTGAACACTGAAGCTTTCTTT. Residues: CASSRRTGHVNTEAFF.

The V call is TRBV7-2, the J call TRBJ2-2; D remains ambiguous. V lost 1 base and J lost 7, with 10 bases in between. This CDR3 region has 14 residues. The V gene's germline CDR1 is SGHTA and CDR2 FQGNSA. The CDR3 DNA reads TGTGCCAGCAGCTTAGTATCCGAGATCGGGGAGCTGTTTTTT. It yields the protein CASSLVSEIGELFF.

The chain recombines TRBV5-4 with TRBJ2-3; TRBD2 matches at 8 bases. Germline-derived CDR1 and CDR2 are SGHNT and YYREEE (reference sequence). This CDR3 comprises 16 residues. The trim removed 0 bases at V and 4 bases at J, leaving 7 bases unmatched. This CDR3 is CASSLVSGRRADTQYF. In nucleotides, the CDR3 is TGTGCCAGCAGCTTGGTAAGCGGGAGAAGAGCAGATACGCAGTATTTT.

The V and J genes are TRBV28 and TRBJ2-7; D is ambiguous. Germline CDR1 reads MDHEN; CDR2 reads SYDVKM. This CDR3 spans 15 amino acids. With 1 base removed from V and 0 bases from J, the gap between germline ends came to 10 bases. This CDR3 reads CASSLYGYSSYEQYF. CDR3 DNA: TGTGCCAGCAGTTTATATGGCTACAGCTCCTACGAGCAGTACTTC.

The V and J genes are TRBV28 and TRBJ2-3; 7 bases line up with TRBD2. Germline CDR1 and CDR2: MDHEN and SYDVKM. CDR3 length equals 15 residues. Unmatched junction bases numbered 10, after V lost 7 bases and J lost 3 bases. The CDR3 region has the DNA TGTGCCAGCAAAATGGGGGAGGGCCGTACAGATACGCAGTATTTT. Residues: CASKMGEGRTDTQYF.

This sequence joins TRBV5-1 and TRBJ2-7; tentatively, D is TRBD2 (7 bases). Germline loops: CDR1 SGHRS, CDR2 YFSETQ. This CDR3 spans 18 amino acids. V lost 1 base and J lost 0, with 20 bases in between. The CDR3 reads CASSLSSGGGGLSYEQYF. CDR3 bases: TGCGCCAGCAGCTTGAGCTCCGGCGGGGGCGGCCTCTCCTACGAGCAGTACTTC.

This rearrangement joins TRBV5-5 to TRBJ2-1, with 11 bases that match TRBD2. The CDR3 has 15 amino acids. Losses at the gene ends were 4 bases for V and 7 bases for J; bases not matched to a gene: 7. Germline CDR1 and CDR2: SGHKS and YYEKEE (reference sequence). The CDR3 reads CASSPLAGGPNEQFF. CDR3 nucleotides: TGTGCCAGCAGCCCCTTAGCGGGGGGGCCGAATGAGCAGTTCTTC.

With respect to this clone: The junction differs from germline at one of its ends, possibly a read error. The genes are TRBV28 and TRBJ2-3; TRBD1 is a possible D gene (6 bases). The CDR3 is 10 residues long. Germline V CDR1 and CDR2: MDHEN, SYDVKM. The CDR3 DNA reads as TGTGCCAGCAGCCGCGACAGACAGGTTTTT. The encoded protein is CASSRDRQVF.

This sequence joins TRBV5-1 and TRBJ1-1; tentative D call: TRBD1 (5 bases). Trimming cost V 0 bases and J 1 base, with 13 bases left between them. The CDR3 length is 16 residues. From germline, CDR1 is SGHRS and CDR2 YFSETQ. The DNA of the CDR3 is TGCGCCAGCAGCTTGGTCGACTCAACAGGGAACACTGAAGCTTTCTTT. Residues: CASSLVDSTGNTEAFF. Filled out from reference TRBV5-1 and TRBJ1-1, the complete variable domain reads KAGVTQTPRYLIKTRGQQVTLSCSPISGHRSVSWYQQTPGQGLQFLFEYFSETQRNKGNFPGRFSGRQFSNSRSEMNVSTLELGDSALYLCASSLVDSTGNTEAFFGQGTRLTVV.

This sequence joins TRBV9 and TRBJ1-6; D gene uncertain. Germline V lookup: CDR1 SGDLS, CDR2 YYNGEE. The CDR3 consists of 16 residues. V was shortened by 2 bases and J by 8 bases, with 17 bases between the two germline ends. CDR3 DNA: TGTGCCAGCAGCGTCGCCCCAACGAGGGCTGATTCACCCCTCCACTTT. As protein: CASSVAPTRADSPLHF.

This clone was detected a few times. J is TRBJ2-1 and V is TRBV5-6, with TRBD2 matching 12 bases. This CDR3 comprises 14 residues. Germline CDR1 SGHDT, CDR2 YYEEEE. Unmatched junction bases numbered 6, after V lost 9 bases and J lost 5 bases. CDR3 DNA: TGTGCCACCAAGGGACTAGCGGGCCACAATGAGCAGTTCTTC. It specifies CATKGLAGHNEQFF.

The chain employs TRBV9 and TRBJ2-3, with D possibly TRBD2 on 6 matching bases. The CDR3 has 16 residues. V was clipped by 3 bases and J by 6 bases, with 20 bases between them. The V gene's germline CDR1 is SGDLS and CDR2 YYNGEE. The CDR3, as DNA: TGTGCCAGCAGCGGACTGGGGGGTGCCACGGCCGATACGCAGTATTTT. Residues: CASSGLGGATADTQYF.